What follows are 29 T cell receptor beta chains derived from one specimen sequenced in a study of graft-versus-host responses after intestinal transplantation. No antigen has been assigned to these receptors. Data came from immunoSEQ multiplex PCR; TCRdb stores just in-frame clones and leaves some out. The sample consists of roughly 120,000 clones, around 93% of them appearing once. The material sequenced was unstimulated CD8+ T cells sorted from spleen or lymph node cells, taken before intestinal transplant. These receptors were obtained from a human donor who received an intestinal transplant.

J is TRBJ2-3 and V is TRBV27; possible D gene TRBD1, 6 bases. Per germline, CDR1 MNHEY and CDR2 SMNVEV (reference sequence). The V gene lost 5 bases and the J gene lost 3 bases, with 30 bases spanning the gap. The CDR3 length is 20 residues. The CDR3 DNA sequence: TGTGCCAGCAGTCCAAAGGCTATCCCTCCGGGACAAGGGGTAACAGATACGCAGTATTTT. Its translation is CASSPKAIPPGQGVTDTQYF.

The chain carries TRBV6-6 and TRBJ1-2, with D possibly TRBD1 on 6 matching bases. Trimming removed 8 bases at V and 5 bases at J, with 15 bases between. This CDR3 has 13 amino acids. From germline, CDR1 is MNHNY and CDR2 SVGAGI (reference sequence). In DNA form, the CDR3 reads TGTGCCAGCGAGGCAGGGGCGCGGTATGGCTACACCTTC. This codes for CASEAGARYGYTF.

This chain connects TRBV28 to TRBJ1-5; perhaps TRBD1 as D (5 bases). The germline CDR1 and CDR2 sequences are MDHEN and SYDVKM. The CDR3 consists of 17 residues. Deletions cut 8 bases from V and 2 bases from J, with 22 bases between. CDR3 sequence reads: CASYGPGGVVGNQPQHF. The CDR3 DNA reads TGTGCCAGCTATGGGCCCGGAGGGGTTGTAGGCAATCAGCCCCAGCATTTT.

The CDR3 is CASSLPGQNTEAFF. For the CDR3, the DNA is TGTGCCAGTAGTTTACCGGGACAGAACACTGAAGCTTTCTTT. The chain links TRBV19 to TRBJ1-1; D perhaps matches TRBD1 (6 bases). The germline V gene encodes CDR1 LNHDA and CDR2 SQIVND (reference sequence). The V gene lost 5 bases and the J gene lost 1 base, with 11 bases spanning the gap. The CDR3 runs 14 residues.

The chain employs TRBV6-5 and TRBJ1-2; D gene uncertain. The CDR3 is made up of 14 amino acids. Per germline, CDR1 MNHEY and CDR2 SVGAGI. The V end was cut by 2 bases, the J end by 2 bases, with 9 bases between. The DNA for the CDR3 is TGTGCCAGCAGTTACGGAAGCGGAAACTATGGCTACACCTTC. Translating gives CASSYGSGNYGYTF.

V and J are TRBV27 and TRBJ2-1, with 9 bases fitting TRBD2. Germline V lookup: CDR1 MNHEY, CDR2 SMNVEV (reference sequence). After removal of 5 bases from V and 5 bases from J, the junction contained 10 bases not matched to a gene. The CDR3 has 16 residues. The CDR3 sequence: CASSHSGGRANNEQFF. CDR3 sequence (DNA): TGTGCCAGCAGTCACTCGGGCGGGAGGGCAAACAATGAGCAGTTCTTC.

The chain combines TRBV30 with TRBJ1-2; TRBD1 is a possible D gene (6 bases). The CDR3 totals 17 residues. The germline gives CDR1 GTSNPN, CDR2 SVGIG (reference sequence). Trimming cost V 0 bases and J 3 bases, with 20 bases left between them. The CDR3 DNA reads TGTGCCTGGAGTGTACGTGTGGGGGGGGGCCCGGACTATGGCTACACCTTC. Its protein product is CAWSVRVGGGPDYGYTF. Using reference TRBV30 and TRBJ1-2 for the parts outside the CDR3, the full variable domain is SQTIHQWPATLVQPVGSPLSLECTVEGTSNPNLYWYRQAAGRGLQLLFYSVGIGQISSEVPQNLSASRPQDRQFILSSKKLLLSDSGFYLCAWSVRVGGGPDYGYTFGSGTRLTVV.

This chain links TRBV4-1 with TRBJ1-2, with a tentative D call TRBD1 (5 bases). The V end was cut by 3 bases, the J end by 5 bases, with 16 bases between. Germline CDR1 and CDR2: MGHRA and YSYEKL. The CDR3 consists of 15 residues. CDR3 bases: TGCGCCAGCAGCCAGGCAGACAGTTTTAATTATGGCTACACCTTC. Translation: CASSQADSFNYGYTF.

J is TRBJ2-2 and V is TRBV13; D might be TRBD1 (6 bases). Germline lookup yields CDR1 PRHDT and CDR2 FYEKMQ (reference sequence). This CDR3 contains 17 residues. V gave up 5 bases and J gave up 0 bases, with 16 bases separating them. CDR3 DNA: TGTGCCAGCAGCGGAGAAAGGGGGATATCGAACACCGGGGAGCTGTTTTTT. Residues: CASSGERGISNTGELFF.

The V and J genes are TRBV28 and TRBJ2-2, with a tentative D call TRBD2 (7 bases). The CDR3 has 14 residues. CDR1 is MDHEN and CDR2 is SYDVKM in the germline V gene. Deletions cut 2 bases from V and 8 bases from J, with 12 bases between. The CDR3 spells CASSLMGGPGELFF. CDR3 sequence (DNA): TGTGCCAGCAGTTTAATGGGGGGGCCTGGGGAGCTGTTTTTT.

V usage is TRBV7-9 and J usage is TRBJ2-1, with D maybe TRBD1 (6 bases). V was cut by 1 base and J by 4 bases, with 14 bases left in between. Germline-derived CDR1 and CDR2 are SEHNR and FQNEAQ (reference sequence). The CDR3 has 16 amino acids. The CDR3 bases are TGTGCCAGCAGCTTAGGAGGTCTAGGGGGATACAATGAGCAGTTCTTC. It encodes CASSLGGLGGYNEQFF.

This clone was counted a few times. The J gene is TRBJ2-1, the V gene TRBV4-1; the D is unclear. Germline values: CDR1 MGHRA, CDR2 YSYEKL. The CDR3 is made up of 14 amino acids. V was trimmed by 1 base and J by 5 bases, leaving 9 bases between them. CDR3 in amino acids: CASSQAPSDNEQFF. CDR3 nucleotides: TGCGCCAGCAGCCAAGCTCCCTCAGACAATGAGCAGTTCTTC.

This chain uses TRBV18 with TRBJ2-1; 12 bases map to TRBD1. Germline V gives CDR1 KGHSH, CDR2 LQKENI. This CDR3 has 16 amino acids. Trimming took 3 bases from V and 7 from J; bases not matched to a gene: 7. Here the CDR3 reads CASSPEGQGARNEQFF. The CDR3 coding sequence is TGTGCCAGCTCACCCGAGGGACAGGGGGCGCGGAATGAGCAGTTCTTC.

Turning to this clone: The junction departs from germline at one end; a sequencing error may be responsible. The chain is built from TRBV7-7 and TRBJ2-7; D remains ambiguous. The germline V gene has CDR1 SSHAT and CDR2 FNYEAQ (reference sequence). This CDR3 contains 14 residues. CDR3 in DNA: TGTGCTAGCAGCCCCATCAGCGCGACCTACGAGCAGTACTTC. Its protein is CASSPISATYEQYF.

CDR3 loop: CASSLLAYLRTQYF. CDR3 coding DNA: TGCGCCAGCTCCCTCCTAGCGTACCTAAGGACCCAGTACTTC. The chain couples TRBV5-1 to TRBJ2-5; tentative D call: TRBD2 (6 bases). The CDR3 is 14 amino acids. The V end was cut by 7 bases, the J end by 7 bases, with 20 bases between. Germline V gene data show CDR1 as SGHRS and CDR2 as YFSETQ.

Remarks on this clone: Distinct nucleotide sequences in the sample also encode this CDR3. The V and J genes are TRBV6-5 and TRBJ2-7; 8 bases line up with TRBD2. Germline-derived CDR1 and CDR2 are MNHEY and SVGAGI. This CDR3 contains 14 residues. With V trimmed by 2 bases and J by 3 bases, 3 bases remained unmatched. The CDR3 region has the DNA TGTGCCAGCAGTTACACTAGCGGAAGCTACGAGCAGTACTTC. The encoded protein is CASSYTSGSYEQYF.

V usage is TRBV29-1 and J usage is TRBJ2-1; D might be TRBD1 or TRBD2, each matching 7 bases. The V gene's germline CDR1 is SQVTM and CDR2 ANQGSEA. The length of the CDR3 is 13 residues. Trimming stripped 6 bases from V and 5 bases from J, with 14 bases between. The CDR3 is CSVLTGTNNEQFF. CDR3 DNA sequence: TGCAGCGTGCTGACAGGGACTAACAATGAGCAGTTCTTC.

The CDR3 sequence is CASTADTGELFF. DNA of the CDR3: TGTGCCAGCACAGCGGACACCGGGGAGCTGTTTTTT. The chain employs TRBV5-5 and TRBJ2-2, with a tentative D call TRBD2 (5 bases). V was cut by 6 bases and J by 3 bases, with 6 bases left in between. This CDR3 is built from 12 residues. Germline loops: CDR1 SGHKS, CDR2 YYEKEE (reference sequence). Supplemented by reference TRBV5-5 and TRBJ2-2, the full variable domain reads DAGVTQSPTHLIKTRGQQVTLRCSPISGHKSVSWYQQVLGQGPQFIFQYYEKEERGRGNFPDRFSARQFPNYSSELNVNALLLGDSALYLCASTADTGELFFGEGSRLTVL.

The chain recombines TRBV4-1 with TRBJ2-1; maybe TRBD2 (5 bases). Germline CDR1 reads MGHRA; CDR2 reads YSYEKL. CDR3 length equals 14 residues. Trimming removed 3 bases at V and 15 bases at J, with 21 bases between. CDR3 loop: CASSHRGWALMRFF. The DNA of the CDR3 is TGCGCCAGCAGCCACAGAGGGTGGGCGCTGATGAGGTTCTTC.

This chain's CDR3 is CAWWSGGYEQYF. CDR3 DNA sequence: TGTGCCTGGTGGTCCGGGGGCTACGAGCAGTACTTC. The V gene is TRBV30, the J gene TRBJ2-7; D perhaps matches TRBD2 (6 bases). The CDR3 is made up of 12 amino acids. V gave up 5 bases and J gave up 3 bases, with 11 bases separating them. Germline CDR1 is GTSNPN and CDR2 is SVGIG (reference sequence).

The DNA for the CDR3 is TGTGCCAGCAGCGTGGGGGACAGGGACACCGAGCAGTACTTC. Translation gives CASSVGDRDTEQYF. The chain is built from TRBV9 and TRBJ2-7, with 9 positions matching TRBD1. CDR3 length: 14 amino acids. Trimming removed 2 bases from V and 6 bases from J; junction bases left unmatched: 6. Germline lookup yields CDR1 SGDLS and CDR2 YYNGEE.

CDR3 in DNA: TGTGCCAGCAGCTTTGGGACAAGTGAGCAGTACTTC. This sequence encodes CASSFGTSEQYF. The chain uses TRBV5-4 and TRBJ2-7, with D possibly being TRBD1 (6 bases). The CDR3 extends over 12 amino acids. Between the trimmed V and J ends, which lost 2 bases and 7 bases, there was a span of 10 bases. Germline V CDR1 and CDR2: SGHNT, YYREEE (reference sequence).

The genes are TRBV2 and TRBJ1-2; maybe TRBD1 (6 bases). CDR3 length: 17 amino acids. V gave up 3 bases and J gave up 2 bases, with 19 bases separating them. Per germline, CDR1 SNHLY and CDR2 FYNNEI. The CDR3 DNA sequence: TGTGCCAGCAGTGATTCGGACAGAGCTATTCTAAACTATGGCTACACCTTC. This encodes CASSDSDRAILNYGYTF.

The gene calls are TRBV5-4 and TRBJ1-5, with no clear D. V was trimmed by 4 bases and J by 4 bases, leaving 9 bases between them. Germline CDR1 is SGHNT and CDR2 is YYREEE (reference sequence). This CDR3 spans 13 amino acids. CDR3 residues: CASSPGGNQPQHF. For the CDR3, the DNA is TGTGCCAGCAGCCCGGGCGGGAATCAGCCCCAGCATTTT.

The rearrangement uses TRBV7-6 and TRBJ1-5; D is undetermined. Germline V gene data show CDR1 as SGHVS and CDR2 as FNYEAQ. The CDR3 sequence is 14 residues long. Trimming pared 1 base from V and 7 bases from J, leaving 11 bases between. The CDR3 loop reads CASSLDGEDQPQHF. DNA of the CDR3: TGTGCCAGCAGCTTAGATGGGGAGGACCAGCCCCAGCATTTT.

The genes are TRBV6-1 and TRBJ1-4; D not certain. CDR3 length: 12 residues. Germline values: CDR1 MNHNS, CDR2 SASEGT. Trimming removed 8 bases from V and 8 bases from J, with 12 bases in between. The CDR3 nucleotides read TGTGCCAGCTACGGTCTGGACGAAAAACTGTTTTTT. Translation gives CASYGLDEKLFF.

The chain carries TRBV9 and TRBJ2-1; D is possibly TRBD1 or TRBD2 (7 bases each). The CDR3 consists of 16 residues. The germline V and J ends were trimmed by 3 bases and 3 bases, with 16 bases remaining between them. In germline, CDR1 is SGDLS, CDR2 YYNGEE. For the CDR3, the DNA is TGTGCCAGCAGCGGAGGGGGCGGACTAGGCTACAATGAGCAGTTCTTC. It is translated as CASSGGGGLGYNEQFF.

This clone was counted once. This chain uses TRBV10-2 with TRBJ2-1; D is ambiguous. Trimming pared 0 bases from V and 1 base from J, leaving 4 bases between. The CDR3 is 14 residues long. Germline CDR1 and CDR2: WSHSY and SAAADI. The CDR3 bases are TGCGCCAGCAGTGAGTCCGGGTCCTACAATGAGCAGTTCTTC. Amino acid sequence: CASSESGSYNEQFF.

V and J are TRBV6-4 and TRBJ1-5; a possible D gene is TRBD1 (5 bases). Germline CDR1 is MRHNA and CDR2 is SNTAGT. This CDR3 has 15 amino acids. The V gene lost 3 bases and the J gene lost 2 bases, with 11 bases spanning the gap. CDR3 bases: TGTGCCAGCAGTGAGGGGGGGTCGGGCAATCAGCCCCAGCATTTT. Its protein is CASSEGGSGNQPQHF.